These T cell receptor beta chains were read from a single sample in a study of CD8 T cells in ankylosing spondylitis. TCRdb reprocessed the 5' RACE reads via MiXCR and lists one record per CDR3 protein. The data hold 470,000 or so distinct CDR3 sequences, with 20% to 30% observed a single time. Specimen: blood, either unsorted or a sorted T cell fraction (not recorded which). These receptors came from a male donor with ankylosing spondylitis. CDR3s include the opening cysteine and the closing phenylalanine or tryptophan. Each record gives: clone size, D gene, J gene, V gene, CDR3 protein, CDR3 DNA. The D gene is left open where the match is weak. Clone size is shown for a subset of rows, as once, few, many or a class of expanded clone.

clone_size: -; d_call: TRBD1; j_call: TRBJ1-4; v_call: TRBV5-1; cdr3_aa: CASSAFPGQGASNEKLFF; cdr3_nt: TGCGCCAGCAGCGCCTTTCCGGGACAGGGGGCTTCTAATGAAAAACTGTTTTTT
clone_size: -; d_call: -; j_call: TRBJ1-2; v_call: TRBV12-3/TRBV12-4; cdr3_aa: CASSSREEHYGYTF; cdr3_nt: TGTGCCAGCAGTTCAAGGGAGGAGCACTATGGCTACACCTTC
clone_size: few; d_call: -; j_call: TRBJ2-1; v_call: TRBV5-1; cdr3_aa: CASSEGNGERGQFF; cdr3_nt: TGCGCCAGCAGCGAGGGAAACGGGGAGAGGGGGCAGTTCTTC
clone_size: -; d_call: TRBD2; j_call: TRBJ2-1; v_call: TRBV5-1; cdr3_aa: CASSWRESSYNEQFF; cdr3_nt: TGCGCCAGCAGCTGGCGGGAGAGCTCCTACAATGAGCAGTTCTTC
clone_size: -; d_call: -; j_call: TRBJ2-6; v_call: TRBV5-1; cdr3_aa: CASSSRPSGANVLTF; cdr3_nt: TGCGCCAGCAGCTCCCGCCCTTCTGGGGCCAACGTCCTGACTTTC
clone_size: -; d_call: -; j_call: TRBJ2-1; v_call: TRBV12-3/TRBV12-4; cdr3_aa: CASSLSRGRYNEQFF; cdr3_nt: TGTGCCAGCAGCCTATCTCGCGGACGATACAATGAGCAGTTCTTC
clone_size: few; d_call: TRBD2; j_call: TRBJ2-2; v_call: TRBV12-3/TRBV12-4; cdr3_aa: CASSLWRAGRVGELFF; cdr3_nt: TGTGCCAGCAGTTTATGGCGCGCAGGGAGGGTCGGGGAGCTGTTTTTT
clone_size: many; d_call: -; j_call: TRBJ1-6; v_call: TRBV12-3/TRBV12-4; cdr3_aa: CASQGSDRSAYNSPLHF; cdr3_nt: TGTGCCAGCCAAGGGTCCGACCGGAGCGCCTATAATTCACCCCTCCACTTT
clone_size: few; d_call: -; j_call: TRBJ1-1; v_call: TRBV5-1; cdr3_aa: CASSTGTPATEAFF; cdr3_nt: TGCGCCAGCAGCACCGGGACACCGGCGACTGAAGCTTTCTTT
clone_size: few; d_call: -; j_call: TRBJ1-5; v_call: TRBV15; cdr3_aa: CATSRERYSNQPQHF; cdr3_nt: TGTGCCACCAGCAGAGAACGGTATAGCAATCAGCCCCAGCATTTT
clone_size: -; d_call: -; j_call: TRBJ2-2; v_call: TRBV5-1; cdr3_aa: CASSLAQGLNTGELFF; cdr3_nt: TGCGCCAGCAGCTTGGCACAGGGACTAAACACCGGGGAGCTGTTTTTT
clone_size: -; d_call: -; j_call: TRBJ2-5; v_call: TRBV5-4; cdr3_aa: CASSLQGRVGETQYF; cdr3_nt: TGTGCCAGCAGCTTGCAGGGGCGGGTCGGAGAGACCCAGTACTTC
clone_size: -; d_call: -; j_call: TRBJ2-4; v_call: TRBV19; cdr3_aa: CASSIPDFPIGKNIQYF; cdr3_nt: TGTGCCAGTAGTATCCCGGACTTTCCTATTGGCAAAAACATTCAGTACTTC
clone_size: -; d_call: TRBD2; j_call: TRBJ2-1; v_call: TRBV27; cdr3_aa: CASKHRGGREYNEQFF; cdr3_nt: TGTGCCAGCAAGCACCGTGGTGGGAGGGAGTACAATGAGCAGTTCTTC
clone_size: few; d_call: TRBD2; j_call: TRBJ2-1; v_call: TRBV7-2; cdr3_aa: CASSRLGLGSHNEQFF; cdr3_nt: TGTGCCAGCAGCCGTCTTGGACTAGGGTCCCACAATGAGCAGTTCTTC
clone_size: few; d_call: TRBD2; j_call: TRBJ2-5; v_call: TRBV20-1; cdr3_aa: CSASPASGSLETQYF; cdr3_nt: TGCAGTGCTAGCCCGGCTAGCGGGAGTTTGGAGACCCAGTACTTC
clone_size: -; d_call: TRBD2; j_call: TRBJ2-1; v_call: TRBV2; cdr3_aa: CASSEIGGSSYNEQFF; cdr3_nt: TGTGCCAGCAGTGAAATCGGCGGGAGCTCCTACAATGAGCAGTTCTTC
clone_size: -; d_call: -; j_call: TRBJ2-2; v_call: TRBV20-1; cdr3_aa: CSASTGNEAGELFF; cdr3_nt: TGCAGTGCCTCAACCGGGAACGAGGCCGGGGAGCTGTTTTTT
clone_size: many; d_call: -; j_call: TRBJ2-2; v_call: TRBV24-1; cdr3_aa: CATSEFGSGTGELFF; cdr3_nt: TGTGCCACCAGTGAGTTCGGGAGTGGGACCGGGGAGCTGTTTTTT
clone_size: many; d_call: -; j_call: TRBJ1-1; v_call: TRBV4-1; cdr3_aa: CASSQEGFTEAFF; cdr3_nt: TGCGCCAGCAGCCAAGAAGGGTTCACTGAAGCTTTCTTT
clone_size: many; d_call: -; j_call: TRBJ2-3; v_call: TRBV5-1; cdr3_aa: CASSPGTDERDTQYF; cdr3_nt: TGCGCCAGCAGCCCGGGGACCGACGAAAGAGATACGCAGTATTTT
clone_size: -; d_call: TRBD1; j_call: TRBJ1-2; v_call: TRBV30; cdr3_aa: CAWNMQGGGGYTF; cdr3_nt: TGTGCCTGGAATATGCAAGGGGGCGGTGGCTACACCTTC
clone_size: -; d_call: -; j_call: TRBJ1-1; v_call: TRBV20-1; cdr3_aa: CSVKRGGGTEAFF; cdr3_nt: TGCAGTGTTAAAAGAGGGGGAGGCACTGAAGCTTTCTTT
clone_size: many; d_call: -; j_call: TRBJ2-2; v_call: TRBV5-1; cdr3_aa: CASSLVGTGELFF; cdr3_nt: TGCGCCAGCAGCTTAGTAGGCACCGGGGAGCTGTTTTTT
clone_size: few; d_call: -; j_call: TRBJ1-1; v_call: TRBV20-1; cdr3_aa: CSASGDTEAFF; cdr3_nt: TGCAGTGCCTCCGGGGACACTGAAGCTTTCTTT
clone_size: -; d_call: TRBD2; j_call: TRBJ2-3; v_call: TRBV20-1; cdr3_aa: CSAKGLAGGQSTDTQYF; cdr3_nt: TGCAGTGCCAAAGGACTAGCGGGAGGTCAAAGCACAGATACGCAGTATTTT
clone_size: few; d_call: -; j_call: TRBJ2-5; v_call: TRBV7-8; cdr3_aa: CASSSTSYQETQYF; cdr3_nt: TGTGCCAGCAGTTCTACATCGTACCAAGAGACCCAGTACTTC
clone_size: few; d_call: -; j_call: TRBJ2-5; v_call: TRBV29-1; cdr3_aa: CSVGVETQYF; cdr3_nt: TGCAGCGTGGGTGTAGAGACCCAGTACTTC
clone_size: -; d_call: -; j_call: TRBJ1-2; v_call: TRBV5-1; cdr3_aa: CASTLTGPQVNGYTF; cdr3_nt: TGCGCCAGCACCTTGACGGGACCCCAGGTCAATGGCTACACCTTC
clone_size: few; d_call: -; j_call: TRBJ2-7; v_call: TRBV27; cdr3_aa: CASSLASGTGEQYF; cdr3_nt: TGTGCCAGCAGTTTAGCTAGCGGGACAGGCGAGCAGTACTTC
clone_size: few; d_call: TRBD1; j_call: TRBJ2-7; v_call: TRBV5-1; cdr3_aa: CASSSRDRGRSEQYF; cdr3_nt: TGCGCCAGCAGCTCCCGGGACAGGGGGCGTTCCGAGCAGTACTTC
clone_size: -; d_call: TRBD1; j_call: TRBJ2-1; v_call: TRBV6-5; cdr3_aa: CASSYRGGAFGEQFF; cdr3_nt: TGTGCCAGCAGTTACAGAGGGGGCGCTTTTGGTGAGCAGTTCTTC
clone_size: few; d_call: -; j_call: TRBJ1-3; v_call: TRBV28; cdr3_aa: CASSSQGSGNTIYF; cdr3_nt: TGTGCCAGCAGTTCGCAGGGTTCTGGAAACACCATATATTTT
clone_size: -; d_call: -; j_call: TRBJ1-3; v_call: TRBV5-1; cdr3_aa: CASRRDTGSGNTIYF; cdr3_nt: TGCGCCAGCAGACGGGACACCGGCTCTGGAAACACCATATATTTT
clone_size: -; d_call: -; j_call: TRBJ1-3; v_call: TRBV7-2; cdr3_aa: CASSLDMSGSGNTIYF; cdr3_nt: TGTGCCAGCAGCTTAGATATGTCGGGCTCTGGAAACACCATATATTTT
clone_size: -; d_call: TRBD1; j_call: TRBJ1-2; v_call: TRBV5-1; cdr3_aa: CASSLEVGTGGDGYTF; cdr3_nt: TGCGCCAGCAGCTTGGAGGTCGGGACAGGGGGTGATGGCTACACCTTC
clone_size: -; d_call: TRBD2; j_call: TRBJ2-3; v_call: TRBV7-1; cdr3_aa: CASSSWTVLRLAETPSTDTQYF; cdr3_nt: TGTGCCAGCAGCTCTTGGACAGTACTCCGACTAGCGGAGACGCCTAGCACAGATACGCAGTATTTT
clone_size: -; d_call: -; j_call: TRBJ2-1; v_call: TRBV3-1; cdr3_aa: CASSTLGADEQFF; cdr3_nt: TGTGCCAGCTCCACCCTGGGGGCCGATGAGCAGTTCTTC
clone_size: -; d_call: -; j_call: TRBJ1-5; v_call: TRBV20-1; cdr3_aa: CSAALSPGRNQPQHF; cdr3_nt: TGCAGTGCCGCCCTAAGCCCAGGGCGCAATCAGCCCCAGCATTTT
clone_size: -; d_call: -; j_call: TRBJ1-6; v_call: TRBV2; cdr3_aa: CATNWDGNSPLHF; cdr3_nt: TGTGCCACCAACTGGGACGGAAATTCACCCCTCCACTTT
clone_size: -; d_call: TRBD1; j_call: TRBJ1-2; v_call: TRBV29-1; cdr3_aa: CSVMGDRAHGYTF; cdr3_nt: TGCAGCGTCATGGGGGACAGGGCTCATGGCTACACCTTC